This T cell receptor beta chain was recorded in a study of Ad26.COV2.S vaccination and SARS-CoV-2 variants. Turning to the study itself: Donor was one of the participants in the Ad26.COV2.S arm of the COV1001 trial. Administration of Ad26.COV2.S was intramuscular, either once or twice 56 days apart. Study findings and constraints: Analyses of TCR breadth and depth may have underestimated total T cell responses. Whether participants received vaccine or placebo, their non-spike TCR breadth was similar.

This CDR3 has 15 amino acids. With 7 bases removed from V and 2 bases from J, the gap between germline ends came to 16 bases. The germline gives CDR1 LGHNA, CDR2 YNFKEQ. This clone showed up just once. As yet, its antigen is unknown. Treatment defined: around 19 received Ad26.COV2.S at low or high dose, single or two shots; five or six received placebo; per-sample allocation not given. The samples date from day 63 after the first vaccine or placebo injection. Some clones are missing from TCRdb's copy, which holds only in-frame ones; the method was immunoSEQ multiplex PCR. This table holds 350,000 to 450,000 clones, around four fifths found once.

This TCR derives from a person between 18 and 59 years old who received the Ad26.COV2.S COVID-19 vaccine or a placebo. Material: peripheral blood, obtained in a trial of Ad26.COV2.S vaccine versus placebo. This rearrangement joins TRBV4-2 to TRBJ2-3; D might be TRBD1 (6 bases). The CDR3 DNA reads TGTGCCAGCAAGTTCGGCCAGGGGTACACAGATACGCAGTATTTT. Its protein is CASKFGQGYTDTQYF.